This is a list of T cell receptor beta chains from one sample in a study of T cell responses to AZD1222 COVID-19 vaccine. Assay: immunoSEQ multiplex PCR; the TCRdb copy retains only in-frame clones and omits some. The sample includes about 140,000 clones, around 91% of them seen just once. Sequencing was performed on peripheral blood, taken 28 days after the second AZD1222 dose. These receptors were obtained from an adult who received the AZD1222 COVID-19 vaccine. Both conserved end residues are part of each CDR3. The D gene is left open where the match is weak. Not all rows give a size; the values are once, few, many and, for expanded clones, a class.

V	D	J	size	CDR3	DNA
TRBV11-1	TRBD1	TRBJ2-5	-	CASSFRGQGSETQYF	TGTGCCAGCAGTTTTAGGGGACAGGGATCTGAGACCCAGTACTTC
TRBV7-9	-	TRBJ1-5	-	CASSLAGGEQPQHF	TGTGCCAGCAGCTTAGCAGGGGGAGAACAGCCCCAGCATTTT
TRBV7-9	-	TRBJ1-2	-	CASSLSESGYTF	TGTGCCAGCAGCTTAAGCGAGAGCGGCTACACCTTC
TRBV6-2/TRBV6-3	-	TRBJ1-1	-	CASSFSMNTEAFF	TGTGCCAGCAGTTTCAGTATGAACACTGAAGCTTTCTTT
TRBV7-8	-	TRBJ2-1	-	CASTPTRTVNNEQFF	TGTGCCAGCACCCCGACAAGGACAGTCAACAATGAGCAGTTCTTC
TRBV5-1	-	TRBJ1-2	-	CASSLAVSGDGYTF	TGCGCCAGCAGCTTGGCCGTTTCGGGAGATGGCTACACCTTC
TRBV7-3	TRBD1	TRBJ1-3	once	CASSARGQGAPGNTIYF	TGTGCCAGCAGTGCTCGGGGACAGGGGGCGCCCGGAAACACCATATATTTT
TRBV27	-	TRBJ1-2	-	CASSLSPPGANYGYTF	TGTGCCAGCAGTTTATCCCCCCCAGGGGCCAACTATGGCTACACCTTC
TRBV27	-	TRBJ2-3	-	CASSYSNPGTDTQYF	TGTGCCAGCAGCTACTCGAACCCAGGGACAGATACGCAGTATTTT
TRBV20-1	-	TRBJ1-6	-	CSASRSGPSYNSPLHF	TGCAGTGCTAGTAGGTCAGGGCCCTCCTATAATTCACCCCTCCACTTT
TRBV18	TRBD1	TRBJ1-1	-	CASSPPSRGGTEAFF	TGTGCCAGCTCACCACCGTCCAGGGGGGGTACTGAAGCTTTCTTT
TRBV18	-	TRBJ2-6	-	CASSPGSGANVLTF	TGTGCCAGCTCACCAGGGTCTGGGGCCAACGTCCTGACTTTC
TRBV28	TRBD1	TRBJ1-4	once	CASLGGTGNEKLFF	TGTGCCAGCCTTGGGGGGACAGGGAACGAAAAACTGTTTTTT
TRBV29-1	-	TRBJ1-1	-	CSVEGVPGLVRTEAFF	TGCAGCGTTGAGGGGGTCCCAGGGCTAGTACGGACTGAAGCTTTCTTT
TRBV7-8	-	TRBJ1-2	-	CASSLAEIYGYTF	TGTGCCAGCAGCTTAGCTGAAATTTATGGCTACACCTTC
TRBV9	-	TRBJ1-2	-	CASSVGSGGIGYGYTF	TGTGCCAGCAGCGTAGGGTCTGGGGGCATTGGGTATGGCTACACCTTC
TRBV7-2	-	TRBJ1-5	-	CASSLAATEGNQPQHF	TGTGCCAGCAGCTTAGCAGCAACAGAGGGGAATCAGCCCCAGCATTTT
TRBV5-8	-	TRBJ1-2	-	CASSFEGMGYGYTF	TGTGCCAGCAGCTTCGAGGGTATGGGCTATGGCTACACCTTC
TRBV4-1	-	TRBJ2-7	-	CASSLGLFYEQYF	TGCGCCAGCAGCCTGGGACTCTTCTACGAGCAGTACTTC
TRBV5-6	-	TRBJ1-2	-	CASSFRVAARYGYTF	TGTGCCAGCAGCTTCCGGGTGGCGGCTCGCTATGGCTACACCTTC
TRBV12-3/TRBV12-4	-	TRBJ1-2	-	CASSPYGYTF	TGTGCCAGCAGCCCGTATGGCTACACCTTC
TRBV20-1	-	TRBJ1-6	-	CSARTVGPLHF	TGCAGTGCAAGGACAGTTGGTCCCCTCCACTTT
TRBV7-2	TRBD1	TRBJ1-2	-	CASSLLGQGNYGYTF	TGTGCCAGCAGCCTCTTGGGACAGGGCAACTATGGCTACACCTTC
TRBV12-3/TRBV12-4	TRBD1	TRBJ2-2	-	CASSRLRDRDLFF	TGTGCCAGCAGTCGACTCCGGGACAGGGATCTGTTTTTT
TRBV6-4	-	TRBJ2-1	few	CASSPDSVPGNEQFF	TGTGCCAGCAGTCCCGACAGCGTCCCCGGGAATGAGCAGTTCTTC
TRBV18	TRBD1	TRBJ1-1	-	CASSQEIGQGSRRTEAFF	TGTGCCAGCTCACAGGAAATCGGACAGGGCAGCAGGAGGACTGAAGCTTTCTTT
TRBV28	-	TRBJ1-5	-	CASSQLNQPQHF	TGTGCCAGCAGTCAGCTCAATCAGCCCCAGCATTTT
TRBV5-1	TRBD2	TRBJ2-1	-	CASSLWTSESSYNEQFF	TGCGCCAGCAGCTTATGGACTAGCGAGAGCTCCTACAATGAGCAGTTCTTC
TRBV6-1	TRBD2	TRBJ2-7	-	CASSEAPSGSSYEQYF	TGTGCCAGCAGTGAAGCTCCTAGCGGGAGCTCCTACGAGCAGTACTTC
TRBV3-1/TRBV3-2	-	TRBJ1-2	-	CASSQFAALNYGYTF	TGTGCCAGCAGCCAGTTCGCAGCCCTTAACTATGGCTACACCTTC
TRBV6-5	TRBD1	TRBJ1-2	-	CASSLTGGDGYTF	TGTGCCAGCAGTTTAACAGGGGGCGATGGCTACACCTTC